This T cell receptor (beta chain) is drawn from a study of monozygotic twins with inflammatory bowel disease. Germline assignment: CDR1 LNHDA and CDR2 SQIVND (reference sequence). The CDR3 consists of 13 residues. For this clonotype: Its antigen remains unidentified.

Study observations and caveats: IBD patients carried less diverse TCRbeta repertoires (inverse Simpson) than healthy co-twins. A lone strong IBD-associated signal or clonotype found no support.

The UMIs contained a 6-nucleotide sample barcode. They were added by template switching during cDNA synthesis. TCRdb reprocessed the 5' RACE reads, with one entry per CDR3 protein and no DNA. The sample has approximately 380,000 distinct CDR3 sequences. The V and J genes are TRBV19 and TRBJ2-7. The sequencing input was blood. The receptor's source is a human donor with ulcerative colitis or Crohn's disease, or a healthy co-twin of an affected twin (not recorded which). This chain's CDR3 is CASSSATFYEQYF.